Included here is one TCR beta chain sequence, with context. The record originates from a study of blood T cell repertoires in COVID-19. Per the germline V gene, CDR1 is SGHRS and CDR2 is YFSETQ. V dropped 0 bases and J dropped 3 bases, with 9 bases sitting between them. CDR3 length: 14 residues. In the original workflow: Using reference gene primer amplification, nucleated cell counts were estimated. The data were produced by immunoSEQ multiplex PCR, yet TCRdb's version contains in-frame clones alone and is incomplete. The V and J calls and the clone size are those of that table, but D and trimming were determined from the DNA. The sample lists fewer than 400,000 clones; under 95% were seen once.

The receptor was isolated from a woman aged 25 to 39 who had recovered from COVID-19. The chain is built from TRBV5-1 and TRBJ1-2, with no clear D. The sequencing input was PBMCs or T cells enriched from blood (not recorded which). The CDR3 DNA is TGCGCCAGCAGCTTGGACGGCGGGGACTATGGCTACACCTTC. Amino acids: CASSLDGGDYGYTF. Looking up the rest from reference TRBV5-1 and TRBJ1-2 gives the full variable domain: KAGVTQTPRYLIKTRGQQVTLSCSPISGHRSVSWYQQTPGQGLQFLFEYFSETQRNKGNFPGRFSGRQFSNSRSEMNVSTLELGDSALYLCASSLDGGDYGYTFGSGTRLTVV.